These 25 T cell receptor beta chains share one sample of origin, sequenced in a study of cytomegalovirus exposure and HLA in healthy donors. The PCR ran on 60 Vbeta and 13 Jbeta primers. The method was immunoSEQ multiplex PCR; TCRdb's version includes in-frame clones alone and lacks a portion of them. The data contain about 260,000 clones, almost 85% of them singletons. Sequenced: PBMCs. These TCRs come from a woman aged 40 to 50 in good health and CMV-seropositive.

The rearrangement links TRBV7-2 to TRBJ2-7; D perhaps matches TRBD1 (6 bases). The V end lost 3 bases, the J end lost 2 bases, and 11 bases lay between the germline ends. CDR3 length equals 14 residues. CDR1 and CDR2 from the germline V gene are SGHTA and FQGNSA. The CDR3 DNA reads TGTGCCAGCAGCTTCCCGGCAGGGGCCTACGAGCAGTACTTC. As protein: CASSFPAGAYEQYF.

This chain connects TRBV5-1 to TRBJ1-1; possible D gene TRBD1, 5 bases. The CDR3 runs to 15 residues. The germline V and J ends were trimmed by 0 bases and 2 bases, with 11 bases remaining between them. The germline V gene has CDR1 SGHRS and CDR2 YFSETQ. The CDR3 coding sequence is TGCGCCAGCAGCTTGGGACAGAACTTCAACACTGAAGCTTTCTTT. It translates to CASSLGQNFNTEAFF.

Concerning this clone: No conserved phenylalanine or tryptophan is present at the end of the CDR3, so a read error is the likely explanation. This chain uses TRBV4-1 with TRBJ1-2, with 8 bases lining up with TRBD1. The CDR3 runs 16 residues. Germline CDR1 MGHRA, CDR2 YSYEKL. V was pared by 3 bases and J by 0 bases, with 6 bases of the junction left unmatched. DNA of the CDR3: TGCGCCAGCAGCCAGGGGACAGGAACAGCTAACTATGGCTACACCCTC. Translating it yields CASSQGTGTANYGYTL.

The gene calls are TRBV6-6 and TRBJ1-5, with 8 bases aligning to TRBD1. With 5 bases clipped from V and 5 bases from J, the junction kept 5 bases outside the gene matches. The CDR3 is 14 amino acids. From germline, CDR1 is MNHNY and CDR2 SVGAGI (reference sequence). CDR3 DNA sequence: TGTGCCAGCAGTGACAGGGGTTTCGATCAGCCCCAGCATTTT. It codes for CASSDRGFDQPQHF.

V usage is TRBV28 and J usage is TRBJ2-5; 13 nucleotides match TRBD2. The CDR3 contains 17 residues. Germline V CDR1 and CDR2: MDHEN, SYDVKM. Trimming at V came to 6 bases and at J to 0 bases, leaving 7 bases not matched to a gene. Here the CDR3 DNA reads TGTGCCAGCAGGCCCGGGACTAGCGGGATGTACCAAGAGACCCAGTACTTC. It codes for CASRPGTSGMYQETQYF.

The chain carries TRBV5-1 and TRBJ2-2, with TRBD2 identical over 10 bases. Germline V gene data show CDR1 as SGHRS and CDR2 as YFSETQ. The CDR3 is 15 amino acids. The trim removed 4 bases at V and 3 bases at J, leaving 3 bases unmatched. CDR3 in amino acids: CASSPGLADTGELFF. In DNA form, the CDR3 reads TGCGCCAGCAGCCCTGGACTAGCGGACACCGGGGAGCTGTTTTTT.

The V and J genes are TRBV5-6 and TRBJ2-3, with D perhaps TRBD2 (6 bases). This CDR3 is 16 amino acids long. Trimming cost V 0 bases and J 0 bases, with 11 bases left between them. The germline gives CDR1 SGHDT, CDR2 YYEEEE. The CDR3 coding sequence is TGTGCCAGCAGCTTGGCCCGGGACTTTAGCACAGATACGCAGTATTTT. This encodes CASSLARDFSTDTQYF.

V usage is TRBV11-3 and J usage is TRBJ1-1; D is ambiguous. The CDR3 consists of 12 residues. Trimming took 3 bases from V and 7 from J, leaving 9 bases between them. CDR1 SGHNT and CDR2 YENEEA come from the germline V gene. For the CDR3, the DNA is TGTGCCAGCAGCTTCATCAGAGGTGAAGCTTTCTTT. Translated, it gives CASSFIRGEAFF.

As to this clone: One end of the junction is discordant with germline, which a read error may explain. The chain uses TRBV7-9 and TRBJ2-5, with D possibly matching TRBD2 (6 bases). Germline assignment: CDR1 SEHNR and CDR2 FQNEAQ (reference sequence). This CDR3 comprises 17 residues. DNA for the CDR3: TGTTCCAGCAGCTTAGGGTTCTCCCCTGCGGGATCAGAGACCCAGTACTTC. Translating it yields CSSSLGFSPAGSETQYF.

The chain has TRBV29-1 and TRBJ2-2; 8 nucleotides match TRBD1. The CDR3 spans 14 residues. J was trimmed by 4 bases and V by 4 bases; bases with no gene match: 5. Germline V gene sequence: CDR1 SQVTM, CDR2 ANQGSEA. Here the CDR3 reads CSVGTGGITGELFF. The CDR3 bases are TGCAGCGTTGGTACAGGGGGAATCACCGGGGAGCTGTTTTTT.

The chain combines TRBV5-8 with TRBJ1-5, with D perhaps matching TRBD1 (6 bases). This CDR3 has 16 amino acids. The V gene's germline CDR1 is SGHTS and CDR2 YDEGEE. Deletions cut 4 bases from V and 3 bases from J, with 17 bases between. The CDR3 bases are TGTGCCAGCAGCCCCCCCCGCGGACAGACCAATCAGCCCCAGCATTTT. It translates to CASSPPRGQTNQPQHF.

The genes are TRBV11-2 and TRBJ2-3; 12 bases agree with TRBD2. The CDR3 runs 16 residues. With V trimmed by 5 bases and J by 6 bases, 9 bases remained unmatched. Per germline, CDR1 SGHAT and CDR2 FQNNGV. The CDR3, as DNA: TGTGCCAGCAGCCGCCGACTAGCGGGAGATTCTGATACGCAGTATTTT. As protein: CASSRRLAGDSDTQYF.

V and J are TRBV5-4 and TRBJ2-1, with 7 bases lining up with TRBD1. V was pared by 3 bases and J by 7 bases, with 10 bases of the junction left unmatched. CDR1 is SGHNT, CDR2 YYREEE, per germline (reference sequence). This CDR3 has 15 amino acids. The DNA for the CDR3 is TGTGCCAGCAGCTCGCCTCGGACAGGAGAGAATGAGCAGTTCTTC. This gives the protein CASSSPRTGENEQFF. Based on the CDR3 plus reference TRBV5-4 and TRBJ2-1, the full variable domain is ETGVTQSPTHLIKTRGQQVTLRCSSQSGHNTVSWYQQALGQGPQFIFQYYREEENGRGNFPPRFSGLQFPNYSSELNVNALELDDSALYLCASSSPRTGENEQFFGPGTRLTVL.

CDR3 sequence reads: CASGSGGSYEQYF. The CDR3 coding sequence is TGTGCCAGCGGGTCGGGAGGCTCCTACGAGCAGTACTTC. V usage is TRBV2 and J usage is TRBJ2-7; TRBD2 matches 7 bases. The V gene end was trimmed by 8 bases and the J gene end by 0 bases; junction bases not matched to a gene: 4. Per germline, CDR1 SNHLY and CDR2 FYNNEI. The CDR3 runs to 13 residues.

The chain links TRBV5-4 to TRBJ2-1, with 12 bases that match TRBD2. Trimming took 3 bases from V and 0 from J; bases not matched to a gene: 1. The CDR3 is 16 amino acids. Germline V lookup: CDR1 SGHNT, CDR2 YYREEE (reference sequence). CDR3 residues: CASSSSGRVSYNEQFF. The CDR3 DNA reads TGTGCCAGCAGCTCTAGCGGGAGGGTCTCCTACAATGAGCAGTTCTTC. Combining the CDR3 with reference TRBV5-4 and TRBJ2-1 gives the whole variable domain ETGVTQSPTHLIKTRGQQVTLRCSSQSGHNTVSWYQQALGQGPQFIFQYYREEENGRGNFPPRFSGLQFPNYSSELNVNALELDDSALYLCASSSSGRVSYNEQFFGPGTRLTVL.

The chain has TRBV30 and TRBJ2-3, with D perhaps matching TRBD2 (5 bases). This CDR3 region has 11 residues. V was cut by 2 bases and J by 8 bases, with 8 bases left in between. Germline-derived CDR1 and CDR2 are GTSNPN and SVGIG (reference sequence). This CDR3 reads CAWSFEGTQYF. The CDR3 nucleotides are TGTGCCTGGAGTTTCGAGGGTACGCAGTATTTT.

The chain employs TRBV19 and TRBJ1-3; the match to TRBD1 covers 7 bases. Germline V gene data show CDR1 as LNHDA and CDR2 as SQIVND (reference sequence). The V gene end was trimmed by 6 bases and the J gene end by 0 bases; junction bases not matched to a gene: 2. This CDR3 contains 14 residues. The CDR3 DNA reads as TGTGCCAGTAGGGGACAGAGCTCTGGAAACACCATATATTTT. It specifies CASRGQSSGNTIYF.

The V call is TRBV19, the J call TRBJ1-1, with D possibly TRBD1 on 5 matching bases. The V and J ends lost 0 bases and 5 bases respectively, with 13 bases between them. The CDR3 length is 15 residues. The V gene's germline CDR1 is LNHDA and CDR2 SQIVND (reference sequence). The CDR3 coding sequence is TGTGCCAGTAGTATAGATCTATCCAGGGTGACTGAAGCTTTCTTT. The encoded protein is CASSIDLSRVTEAFF.

This clone was seen a single time. The chain links TRBV27 to TRBJ2-3; D may be TRBD1 (5 bases). CDR1 MNHEY and CDR2 SMNVEV come from the germline V gene (reference sequence). This CDR3 has 15 amino acids. Trimming left V 6 bases short and J 5 bases short, with 18 bases between. The CDR3 nucleotides read TGTGCCAGCAGCCCCAGGGAAGGGTGGAGAGATACGCAGTATTTT. As protein: CASSPREGWRDTQYF.

The chain couples TRBV28 to TRBJ1-4; 8 bases fit TRBD1. The V gene end was trimmed by 1 base and the J gene end by 7 bases; junction bases not matched to a gene: 8. The CDR3 has 16 amino acids. Germline CDR1 MDHEN, CDR2 SYDVKM. The CDR3 region is CASSLFGGRGLEKLFF. CDR3 nucleotides: TGTGCCAGCAGTTTATTCGGTGGCAGGGGGCTTGAAAAACTGTTTTTT.

The genes are TRBV28 and TRBJ2-7, with D perhaps matching TRBD2 (6 bases). Trimming took off 4 bases at V and 2 bases at J, with 15 bases between the two ends. The CDR3 length is 15 residues. The germline gives CDR1 MDHEN, CDR2 SYDVKM. The CDR3 DNA sequence: TGTGCCAGCAGTTCACCAGGTGGAGGGCCCTACGAGCAGTACTTC. Protein: CASSSPGGGPYEQYF.

This rearrangement joins TRBV19 to TRBJ1-6, with a possible D match to TRBD1 (5 bases). Per the germline V gene, CDR1 is LNHDA and CDR2 is SQIVND (reference sequence). V lost 6 bases and J 2 bases, leaving 11 bases between the germline ends. This CDR3 is built from 15 residues. This CDR3 is CASRGAETYNSPLHF. DNA of the CDR3: TGTGCCAGTAGAGGGGCGGAAACCTATAATTCACCCCTCCACTTT.

The CDR3 sequence is CASSLSRGLNFANEQFF. In DNA form, the CDR3 reads TGTGCCAGCAGCCTGAGCCGAGGACTTAACTTTGCCAATGAGCAGTTCTTC. V usage is TRBV5-4 and J usage is TRBJ2-1, with D possibly being TRBD2 (5 bases). The CDR3 length is 17 residues. Trimming removed 4 bases from V and 6 bases from J, with 23 bases in between. Germline loops: CDR1 SGHNT, CDR2 YYREEE (reference sequence).

The rearrangement links TRBV5-4 to TRBJ2-5, with D possibly TRBD2 on 6 matching bases. The CDR3 runs 16 residues. Germline-derived CDR1 and CDR2 are SGHNT and YYREEE (reference sequence). With 3 bases removed from V and 2 bases from J, the gap between germline ends came to 17 bases. The CDR3 nucleotides read TGTGCCAGCAGCTCGGCATTGATCGGGAGACAAGAGACCCAGTACTTC. Translated: CASSSALIGRQETQYF.

The chain uses TRBV28 and TRBJ2-1, with D maybe TRBD1 (6 bases). CDR1 is MDHEN, CDR2 SYDVKM, per germline. The ends were cut back, 3 bases at V and 7 bases at J, with 13 bases in the middle. The CDR3 is 14 amino acids. CDR3 region: CASSFTTGLNEQFF. CDR3 in DNA: TGTGCCAGCAGTTTTACGACAGGTTTAAATGAGCAGTTCTTC.